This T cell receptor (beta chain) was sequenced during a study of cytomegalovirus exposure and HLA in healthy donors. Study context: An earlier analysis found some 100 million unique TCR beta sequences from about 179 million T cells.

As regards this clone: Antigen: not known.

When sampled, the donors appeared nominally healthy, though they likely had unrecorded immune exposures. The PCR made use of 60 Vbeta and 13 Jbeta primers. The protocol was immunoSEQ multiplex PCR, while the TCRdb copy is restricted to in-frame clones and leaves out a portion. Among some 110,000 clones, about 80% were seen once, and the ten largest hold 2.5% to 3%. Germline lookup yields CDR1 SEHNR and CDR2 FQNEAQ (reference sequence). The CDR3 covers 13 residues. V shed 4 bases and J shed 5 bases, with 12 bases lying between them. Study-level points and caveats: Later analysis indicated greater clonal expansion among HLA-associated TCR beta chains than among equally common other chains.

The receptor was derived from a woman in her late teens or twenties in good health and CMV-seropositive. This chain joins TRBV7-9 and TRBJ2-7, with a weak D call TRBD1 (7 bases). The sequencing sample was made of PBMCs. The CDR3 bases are TGTGCCAGCAGCTCACCCAGGGGGGACGAGCAGTACTTC. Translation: CASSSPRGDEQYF.